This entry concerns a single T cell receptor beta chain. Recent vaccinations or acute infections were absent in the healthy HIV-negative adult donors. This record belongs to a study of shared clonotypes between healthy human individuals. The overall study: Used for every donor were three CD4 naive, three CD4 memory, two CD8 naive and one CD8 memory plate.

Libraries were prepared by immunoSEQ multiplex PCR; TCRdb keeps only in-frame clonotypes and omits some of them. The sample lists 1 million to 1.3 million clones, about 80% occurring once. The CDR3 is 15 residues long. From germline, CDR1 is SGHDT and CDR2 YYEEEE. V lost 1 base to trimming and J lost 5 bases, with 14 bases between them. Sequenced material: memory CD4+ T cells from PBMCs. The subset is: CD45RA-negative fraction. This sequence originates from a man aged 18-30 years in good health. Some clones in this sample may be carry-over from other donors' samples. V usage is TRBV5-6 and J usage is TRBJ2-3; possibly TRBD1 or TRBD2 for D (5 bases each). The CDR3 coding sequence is TGTGCCAGCAGCTTGTTTGGGGGAGCCGAAGATACGCAGTATTTT. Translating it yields CASSLFGGAEDTQYF. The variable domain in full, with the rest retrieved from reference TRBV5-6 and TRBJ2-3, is DAGVTQSPTHLIKTRGQQVTLRCSPKSGHDTVSWYQQALGQGPQFIFQYYEEEERQRGNFPDRFSGHQFPNYSSELNVNALLLGDSALYLCASSLFGGAEDTQYFGPGTRLTVL.